The rows below give T cell receptor beta chains drawn from one sample of a study of patients and donors after allogeneic stem cell transplantation. TCRdb ran MiXCR on the RT-PCR reads and lists one entry per CDR3 protein. Seen here are over 350,000 distinct CDR3 sequences, under 20% observed once, and the top ten hold over 6%. Sequenced input: blood, either unsorted or a sorted T cell fraction (not recorded which). These receptors came from a human donor who was either an allogeneic HSCT recipient or a stem cell or donor lymphocyte infusion donor (not recorded which). It is not recorded whose cells these are; they may come from a transplant donor. Each CDR3 is given with its conserved first and last residue. Each record gives: J gene, clone size, D gene, V gene, CDR3 DNA, CDR3 protein. A D gene is named only where the DNA matches it firmly. Clone size is shown for a subset of rows, as once, few, many or a class of expanded clone.

>TRBJ2-1|few|TRBD2|TRBV9
TGTGCCAGCAGCGTAGCTCCGGGGGGTCCTTACAATGAGCAGTTCTTC
CASSVAPGGPYNEQFF
>TRBJ2-3|few|-|TRBV27
TGTGCCAGCAGCCCAATAGCCCACACAGATACGCAGTATTTT
CASSPIAHTDTQYF
>TRBJ1-2|-|-|TRBV18
TGTGCCAGCTCACCAACGGGGGATCACCACTATGGCTACACCTTC
CASSPTGDHHYGYTF
>TRBJ1-4|-|TRBD1|TRBV5-1
TGCGCCAGCAGCTTCGGGACAGGGGTCGAAAAACTGTTTTTT
CASSFGTGVEKLFF
>TRBJ2-5|-|TRBD2|TRBV28
TGTGCCAGCAGTTATTCGGGGGGTAGCGGCCTCCAAGAGACCCAGTACTTC
CASSYSGGSGLQETQYF
>TRBJ2-2|-|TRBD2|TRBV2
TGTGCCAGCAGGACTACTAGCGGGAGAGGGGAGCTGTTTTTT
CASRTTSGRGELFF
>TRBJ1-2|many|-|TRBV12-3/TRBV12-4
TGTGCCAGCAGGCCCACAGGAAACGTTGGCTACACCTTC
CASRPTGNVGYTF
>TRBJ1-1|-|TRBD1|TRBV6-1
TGTGCCAGCAGTCCGGGACAGGTTCCCCAGGGCACTGAAGCTTTCTTT
CASSPGQVPQGTEAFF
>TRBJ1-6|many|-|TRBV12-3/TRBV12-4
TGTGCCAGCAGACAGGGCGCATGGTCCTATTCACCCCTCCACTTT
CASRQGAWSYSPLHF
>TRBJ2-7|few|-|TRBV7-2
TGTGCCAGCAGCCCAAACCCCGGACACTTCTACGAGCAGTACTTC
CASSPNPGHFYEQYF
>TRBJ1-6|-|TRBD1|TRBV30
TGTGCCTTGCGGGGGGACAGGGCGAGTTCTTCACCCCTCCACTTT
CALRGDRASSSPLHF
>TRBJ2-7|few|TRBD2|TRBV29-1
TGCAGCGTTGAAAGCGGGGCTCCGCGGGAGCAGTACTTC
CSVESGAPREQYF
>TRBJ2-3|few|TRBD2|TRBV7-3
TGTGCCAGCAGCTCCCGGGGGGATATCTCCACAGATACGCAGTATTTT
CASSSRGDISTDTQYF
>TRBJ2-7|-|-|TRBV18
TGTGCCAGCTCACCACAACCTCGCGGCGAGCAGTACTTC
CASSPQPRGEQYF
>TRBJ2-3|once|-|TRBV9
TGTGCCAGCAGCGTAGCTTGGGCAGATACGCAGTATTTT
CASSVAWADTQYF
>TRBJ2-2|once|TRBD2|TRBV5-1
TGCGCCAGCAGCTTGGCCTCCCCTTCGGTCGCTAGCGGGAGGTTCCCCAGGGAGCTGTTTTTT
CASSLASPSVASGRFPRELFF
>TRBJ1-1|-|-|TRBV15
TGTGCCACCAGCATCGGTACGGTGTTGAACACTGAAGCTTTCTTT
CATSIGTVLNTEAFF
>TRBJ2-5|few|TRBD2|TRBV4-1
TGCGCCAGCAGCCAAGAGAGCGGGACTAGCGGGAGGGCCCTCGAAGAGACCCAGTACTTC
CASSQESGTSGRALEETQYF
>TRBJ2-6|-|-|TRBV19
TGTGCCAGTAGTCGGGGACACTCCCGGGCCTCTGGGGCCAACGTCCTGACTTTC
CASSRGHSRASGANVLTF
>TRBJ1-3|few|-|TRBV18
TGTGCCAGCTCTCCCAGGGACACTGGAAACACCATATATTTT
CASSPRDTGNTIYF
>TRBJ2-5|many|-|TRBV29-1
TGCAGCGTTGAGAATAGTCCCAAAGTGCATACCCAGTACTTC
CSVENSPKVHTQYF
>TRBJ2-7|few|TRBD1|TRBV11-1
TGTGCCAGCAGCCCAGGGGGTGCCCTCTACGAGCAGTACTTC
CASSPGGALYEQYF
>TRBJ1-5|-|-|TRBV7-8
TGTGCCAGCAGCTTTGGGGCGAGCAATCAGCCCCAGCATTTT
CASSFGASNQPQHF
>TRBJ2-3|-|TRBD1|TRBV12-3/TRBV12-4
TGTGCCAGCAGTCAGACAGGGGATGAGGACACAGATACGCAGTATTTT
CASSQTGDEDTDTQYF
>TRBJ2-5|many|TRBD2|TRBV5-1
TGCGCCAGCAGCTACCCACCTAGCGGGGGGGCCTATGTGGAGACCCAGTACTTC
CASSYPPSGGAYVETQYF
>TRBJ1-2|-|-|TRBV30
TGTGCCTGGATCCATGCTGGTGGCTACACCTTC
CAWIHAGGYTF
>TRBJ2-1|few|-|TRBV3-1
TGTGCCAGCACCCAGGGAGGACTGGGCTCCTACAATGAGCAGTTCTTC
CASTQGGLGSYNEQFF
>TRBJ1-4|few|-|TRBV9
TGTGCCAGCAGCGGGGTGGATGGTGAAAAACTGTTTTTT
CASSGVDGEKLFF
>TRBJ2-7|-|-|TRBV2
TGTGCCAGTGCGGGACGGACATCCTACGAGCAGTACTTC
CASAGRTSYEQYF
>TRBJ1-1|few|-|TRBV9
TGTGCCAGCAGCGTAGATTTGGGGCGGGGCGCTGAAGCTTTCTTT
CASSVDLGRGAEAFF
>TRBJ1-5|-|-|TRBV28
TGTGCCAGCAGAACTAATCAGCCCCAGCATTTT
CASRTNQPQHF
>TRBJ2-3|many|-|TRBV9
TGTGCCAGCAGCCCCAGGCGTCTAGCAAGGGCAGATACGCAGTATTTT
CASSPRRLARADTQYF
>TRBJ1-1|-|TRBD1|TRBV29-1
TGCAGCGTTGCGACAGGGGGGAACACTGAAGCTTTCTTT
CSVATGGNTEAFF
>TRBJ2-3|many|TRBD2|TRBV5-6
TGTGCCAGCAGCTTGTCGGGAGGGCCCCCAGATACGCAGTATTTT
CASSLSGGPPDTQYF
>TRBJ1-1|once|-|TRBV11-2
TGTGCCAGCAATAGGGCCTCGTCCAGGGGCCGACGGAACACTGAAGCTTTCTTT
CASNRASSRGRRNTEAFF
>TRBJ1-2|-|-|TRBV3-1
TGTGCCAGCAGCCTTGGCGGCAGAAGGTCCTATGGCTACACCTTC
CASSLGGRRSYGYTF
>TRBJ2-3|few|-|TRBV12-3/TRBV12-4
TGTGCCAGCAGCCCCTCAGTCGATACGCAGAATTTT
CASSPSVDTQNF
>TRBJ2-7|few|TRBD2|TRBV10-3
TGTGCCGCCTCAGCTAGCGGGAGTCTCAACGAGCAGTACTTC
CAASASGSLNEQYF
>TRBJ1-1|-|-|TRBV5-1
TGCGCCAGCAGCTTGGGGGCTAAGAACACTGAAGCTTTCTTT
CASSLGAKNTEAFF
>TRBJ1-1|-|-|TRBV29-1
TGCAGCGTTGCGGGGGTCGACTTCATGAACACTGAAGCTTTCTTT
CSVAGVDFMNTEAFF
>TRBJ2-5|few|-|TRBV24-1
TGTGCCACCAGTGACCCTCACTTGGAGACCCAGTACTTC
CATSDPHLETQYF
>TRBJ1-6|-|TRBD1|TRBV6-1
TGTGCCAGCAGTGAAGCCAGGGGGGCCTATAATTCACCCCTCCACTTT
CASSEARGAYNSPLHF
>TRBJ2-1|few|-|TRBV6-2/TRBV6-3
TGTGCCAGCCCACCGGGACGCACCTCGGGGGTCTACAATGAGCAGTTCTTC
CASPPGRTSGVYNEQFF
>TRBJ1-1|-|TRBD1|TRBV5-1
TGCGCCAGCAGCTTGGCCCCCTGGACAGGGGGAGGCACTGAAGCTTTCTTT
CASSLAPWTGGGTEAFF
>TRBJ1-5|-|TRBD1|TRBV2
TGTGCCAGCAGTGACCGGACAGGGCCACAGCCCCAGCATTTT
CASSDRTGPQPQHF
>TRBJ2-2|few|-|TRBV5-1
TGCGCCAGCAGCTGGGACGGCACCGGGGAGCTGTTTTTT
CASSWDGTGELFF
>TRBJ1-2|-|-|TRBV5-1
TGCGCCAGCAGCTTGTATGGAGGGCCTATCTATGGCTACACCTTC
CASSLYGGPIYGYTF
>TRBJ2-4|-|-|TRBV12-3/TRBV12-4
TGTGCCAGCAGTATGTCCTGGGGGCGGGTTCAAGGAGGGACCCTTCAGTACTTC
CASSMSWGRVQGGTLQYF
>TRBJ2-7|-|-|TRBV7-6
TGTGCCAGCAGCTTAGACGAGGGGATAGGGGAGCAGTACTTC
CASSLDEGIGEQYF
>TRBJ2-1|few|-|TRBV5-1
TGCGCCAGCAGCTTGACTAGGAGCTCCTACAATGAGCAGTTCTTC
CASSLTRSSYNEQFF
>TRBJ1-1|-|-|TRBV29-1
TGCAGCGTTGTGGGACTCCTGGGGACTGAAGCTTTCTTT
CSVVGLLGTEAFF
>TRBJ2-7|few|TRBD2|TRBV20-1
TGCAGTGCAACTAGCGGGGGGGCCTACGAGCAGTACTTC
CSATSGGAYEQYF
>TRBJ2-2|-|TRBD2|TRBV20-1
TGCAGTGCTAGAGCCCCCCGGACTAGCGGGATGAACACCGGGGAGCTGTTTTTT
CSARAPRTSGMNTGELFF
>TRBJ1-5|-|-|TRBV12-5
TGTGCTAGTGGTTTGTCTTGGGACCCGGGGGATCAGCCCCAGCATTTT
CASGLSWDPGDQPQHF
>TRBJ1-3|-|-|TRBV18
TGTGCCAGCTCACCGCCCCGGACAATCGGAAACACCATATATTTT
CASSPPRTIGNTIYF
>TRBJ1-1|few|-|TRBV27
TGTGCCAGCAGCCATTATGACGGATTGGGTGAAGCTTTCTTT
CASSHYDGLGEAFF
>TRBJ1-3|few|-|TRBV7-8
TGTGCCAGCAGCTCCGGTGGGCCATTTGGAAACACCATATATTTT
CASSSGGPFGNTIYF